The rows below give T cell receptor beta chains drawn from one sample of a study of blood T cell repertoires in COVID-19. Sequencing used immunoSEQ multiplex PCR; TCRdb keeps in-frame clones, though not all of them. This sample has about 250,000 clones; almost 85% occur once, and the top ten carry around 10%. The sequenced material came from PBMCs or T cells enriched from blood (not recorded which). The receptors shown here come from a woman aged 45 to 65 with acute COVID-19. CDR3s include the opening cysteine and the closing phenylalanine or tryptophan. The order of the fields is D gene, J gene, clone size, V gene, CDR3 protein, CDR3 DNA. A D gene is named only where the DNA matches it firmly. Rows give clone size only sometimes, using once, few, many, or a class for an expanded clone.

TRBD1	TRBJ1-2	.	TRBV30	CAWSVLQGQGYGYTF	TGTGCCTGGAGTGTACTACAGGGACAGGGCTATGGCTACACCTTC
TRBD2	TRBJ2-5	.	TRBV13	CASRLAGGQGTQYF	TGTGCCAGCAGACTAGCGGGGGGCCAGGGGACCCAGTACTTC
TRBD1	TRBJ1-2	.	TRBV3-1/TRBV3-2	CASSHPDRGYTF	TGTGCCAGCAGCCACCCGGACAGGGGCTACACCTTC
.	TRBJ2-7	.	TRBV19	CASRRQDSSYEQYF	TGTGCCAGTAGGCGACAGGATAGCTCCTACGAGCAGTACTTC
TRBD1	TRBJ2-7	.	TRBV7-8	CASTESGTGGSYEQYF	TGTGCCAGCACCGAATCCGGGACAGGGGGCTCCTACGAGCAGTACTTC
TRBD1	TRBJ1-6	.	TRBV2	CASGDRSWSPLHF	TGTGCCTCAGGGGACAGGTCTTGGTCACCCCTCCACTTT
.	TRBJ2-2	few	TRBV4-3	CASSQGRVGELFF	TGCGCCAGCAGCCAAGGCAGGGTCGGGGAGCTGTTTTTT
.	TRBJ2-3	.	TRBV12-3/TRBV12-4	CASSLRVQDTQYF	TGTGCCAGCAGTTTGAGGGTTCAAGATACGCAGTATTTT
.	TRBJ1-1	once	TRBV18	CASSPPSVNTEAFF	TGTGCCAGCTCACCACCATCAGTGAACACTGAAGCTTTCTTT
.	TRBJ1-2	.	TRBV12-3/TRBV12-4	CASTRGGIGYTF	TGTGCCAGCACTCGGGGGGGGATTGGCTACACCTTC
.	TRBJ2-3	.	TRBV6-2/TRBV6-3	CASSLISGTGDTQYF	TGTGCCAGCAGCCTCATAAGCGGTACCGGAGATACGCAGTATTTT
.	TRBJ1-1	.	TRBV10-2	CASTPQERVTEAFF	TGCGCCAGCACACCCCAGGAGCGGGTCACTGAAGCTTTCTTT
.	TRBJ1-2	.	TRBV27	CASKTGNYGYTF	TGTGCCAGCAAGACGGGGAACTATGGCTACACCTTC
.	TRBJ2-2	.	TRBV6-1	CASSEYWTGRDTGELFF	TGTGCCAGCAGTGAATATTGGACAGGGAGGGACACCGGGGAGCTGTTTTTT
.	TRBJ2-7	few	TRBV3-1/TRBV3-2	CASSQKVGPSEQYF	TGTGCCAGCAGCCAAAAGGTGGGGCCTAGTGAGCAGTACTTC
.	TRBJ1-1	.	TRBV7-2	CASSPRGRTSEAFF	TGTGCCAGCAGCCCCAGGGGCCGAACGTCTGAAGCTTTCTTT
TRBD1	TRBJ1-5	.	TRBV4-1	CASSQGGQGNQPQHF	TGCGCCAGCAGCCAAGGCGGACAGGGCAATCAGCCCCAGCATTTT
TRBD1	TRBJ1-2	.	TRBV10-3	CAIPGQGKYGYTF	TGTGCCATTCCGGGACAGGGTAAGTATGGCTACACCTTC
TRBD1	TRBJ1-1	.	TRBV3-1/TRBV3-2	CASSREDRGSLGNTEAFF	TGTGCCAGCAGCCGGGAGGACAGGGGATCGTTGGGGAACACTGAAGCTTTCTTT
TRBD1	TRBJ2-2	.	TRBV5-1	CASSDSGTGATGELFF	TGCGCCAGCAGCGACTCAGGGACAGGGGCCACCGGGGAGCTGTTTTTT
.	TRBJ1-6	.	TRBV7-2	CASSIPGQGNSPLHF	TGTGCCAGCAGCATTCCAGGGCAAGGGAATTCACCCCTCCACTTT
.	TRBJ1-2	.	TRBV10-3	CAISEVEGGRLYYGYTF	TGTGCCATCAGTGAAGTTGAGGGAGGGCGCTTGTACTATGGCTACACCTTC
.	TRBJ2-7	.	TRBV5-1	CASSRGIANEQYF	TGCGCCAGCAGCCGGGGGATCGCTAACGAGCAGTACTTC
TRBD1	TRBJ2-7	few	TRBV19	CASSPGQGIPYEQYF	TGTGCCAGTAGCCCGGGACAGGGGATTCCCTACGAGCAGTACTTC
.	TRBJ2-1	.	TRBV19	CASSTRGNEQFF	TGTGCCAGTAGTACCAGGGGTAATGAGCAGTTCTTC
.	TRBJ1-2	.	TRBV10-3	CAISDGTSGYGYTF	TGTGCCATCAGTGATGGTACATCGGGCTATGGCTACACCTTC
.	TRBJ2-3	.	TRBV7-2	CASSLEVLAEQYF	TGTGCCAGCAGCTTAGAAGTTCTAGCAGAGCAGTATTTT
.	TRBJ1-2	.	TRBV7-9	CASSLAEAYYGYTF	TGTGCCAGCAGCTTAGCGGAGGCGTACTATGGCTACACCTTC
.	TRBJ1-4	.	TRBV3-1/TRBV3-2	CASSQDGLAQRATNEKLFF	TGTGCCAGCAGCCAAGACGGACTGGCCCAGAGAGCAACTAATGAAAAACTGTTTTTT
.	TRBJ2-3	.	TRBV4-3	CASSQVAGASTDTQYF	TGCGCCAGCAGCCAAGTTGCAGGGGCCAGCACAGATACGCAGTATTTT
.	TRBJ2-5	.	TRBV9	CASSVAGLAQETQYF	TGTGCCAGCAGCGTAGCTGGTCTAGCCCAAGAGACCCAGTACTTC
.	TRBJ2-1	.	TRBV3-1/TRBV3-2	CASSLFRGPSNEQFF	TGTGCCAGCAGCCTTTTTAGGGGCCCCTCGAATGAGCAGTTCTTC
TRBD1	TRBJ2-7	.	TRBV6-5	CASSPGTGLYEQYF	TGTGCCAGCAGTCCCGGGACAGGGTTGTACGAGCAGTACTTC
.	TRBJ1-3	once	TRBV29-1	CSVELSHNTIYF	TGCAGCGTTGAGTTAAGCCACAACACCATATATTTT
.	TRBJ1-1	once	TRBV2	CASRLRPGTEAFF	TGTGCCAGCAGGCTCAGACCCGGGACTGAAGCTTTCTTT
.	TRBJ2-7	.	TRBV5-1	CASSSLLTPGGLGYEQYF	TGCGCCAGCAGCTCATTACTCACCCCGGGGGGCCTAGGGTACGAGCAGTACTTC
TRBD2	TRBJ2-7	.	TRBV10-2	CASTGLAEYPADEQYF	TGCGCCAGCACTGGACTAGCGGAATACCCGGCCGATGAGCAGTACTTC
.	TRBJ2-3	.	TRBV9	CASSIAGQGAPDTQYF	TGTGCCAGCAGCATAGCGGGACAGGGAGCCCCAGATACGCAGTATTTT
.	TRBJ1-2	.	TRBV6-5	CASSYRQAGIRYGYTF	TGTGCCAGCAGTTACAGGCAGGCAGGCATCCGGTACGGCTACACCTTC
.	TRBJ2-1	.	TRBV2	CASGGSYNEQFF	TGTGCCAGCGGGGGGTCCTACAATGAGCAGTTCTTC
.	TRBJ1-4	.	TRBV7-2	CASSQPAGPVFF	TGTGCCAGCAGCCAGCCCGCGGGGCCGGTGTTTTTT
.	TRBJ2-2	.	TRBV7-6	CASSSGLRGTGELFF	TGTGCCAGCAGCTCGGGTCTACGAGGGACCGGGGAGCTGTTTTTT
TRBD2	TRBJ2-5	.	TRBV30	CAWSTSGETQYF	TGTGCCTGGAGTACTAGCGGAGAGACCCAGTACTTC
TRBD1	TRBJ1-2	once	TRBV9	CASRPAGGDYGYTF	TGTGCCAGCAGACCGGCAGGGGGCGACTATGGCTACACCTTC
TRBD1	TRBJ1-6	.	TRBV27	CASRATGSSPLHF	TGTGCCAGCAGGGCGACAGGGAGTTCACCCCTCCACTTT
TRBD2	TRBJ2-1	.	TRBV5-1	CASSSSTSGVYNEQFF	TGCGCCAGCAGCTCTTCCACTAGCGGGGTATACAATGAGCAGTTCTTC
.	TRBJ2-3	.	TRBV5-1	CASSGGLGAGAADTQYF	TGCGCCAGCAGCGGCGGATTAGGGGCGGGGGCGGCAGATACGCAGTATTTT
.	TRBJ1-2	.	TRBV6-5	CASSYSTQGNYGYTF	TGTGCCAGCAGTTACTCGACTCAGGGCAACTATGGCTACACCTTC
.	TRBJ1-2	.	TRBV5-1	CASRLELGGGYTF	TGCGCCAGCAGGCTCGAACTCGGGGGTGGCTACACCTTC